A single sample is the source of the 11 T cell receptor beta chains below, sequenced in a study of CD8 T cells in ankylosing spondylitis. Findings and limits, study-wide: Ankylosing spondylitis blood seemed to carry a telltale TCR beta motif made of about 8 highly homologous variants.

Using its own MiXCR run on the 5' RACE reads, TCRdb lists one record per CDR3 protein. The sample records about 840,000 distinct CDR3 sequences, roughly 12% being singletons. These receptors have no known antigen. The source material was blood, either unsorted or a sorted T cell fraction (not recorded which). The receptors were gathered from a male donor with ankylosing spondylitis.

The gene calls are TRBV20-1 and TRBJ2-3; D remains ambiguous. CDR3 size: 15 residues. V was trimmed by 5 bases and J by 6 bases, leaving 21 bases between them. Germline loops: CDR1 DFQATT, CDR2 SNEGSKA (reference sequence). The CDR3 DNA reads as TGCAGTGCTCCCCGACTCTTGGGTTTCGGGGATACGCAGTATTTT. This encodes CSAPRLLGFGDTQYF.

This sequence joins TRBV5-1 and TRBJ2-5, with D unresolved. This CDR3 comprises 16 residues. With 2 bases removed from V and 3 bases from J, the gap between germline ends came to 17 bases. The germline V gene has CDR1 SGHRS and CDR2 YFSETQ. CDR3 in amino acids: CASSFTAAAVKETQYF. In DNA form, the CDR3 reads TGCGCCAGCAGCTTTACGGCTGCCGCCGTAAAAGAGACCCAGTACTTC.

The sample holds many counts of this clonotype. This rearrangement joins TRBV6-2 or TRBV6-3 to TRBJ1-2; D gene unclear. The CDR3 runs 12 residues. V was cut by 2 bases and J by 2 bases, with 3 bases left in between. CDR1 and CDR2 from the germline V gene are MNHEY and SVGEGT. The CDR3 DNA reads as TGTGCCAGCAGTTACACCAACTATGGCTACACCTTC. As protein: CASSYTNYGYTF.

The V and J genes are TRBV10-3 and TRBJ2-3; D uncertain. CDR1 ENHRY and CDR2 SYGVKD come from the germline V gene. V lost 5 bases and J lost 4, with 10 bases in between. The CDR3 length is 13 residues. CDR3 region: CAISRPDPDTQYF. The DNA for the CDR3 is TGTGCCATCAGTCGTCCCGATCCAGATACGCAGTATTTT.

This clonotype appeared a few times. The rearrangement uses TRBV20-1 and TRBJ1-5; D remains ambiguous. CDR1 DFQATT and CDR2 SNEGSKA come from the germline V gene (reference sequence). The CDR3 runs to 14 residues. V was trimmed by 3 bases and J by 6 bases, leaving 15 bases between them. CDR3: CSASQDSGAQPQHF. CDR3 DNA: TGCAGTGCTAGTCAAGACTCGGGAGCTCAGCCCCAGCATTTT.

The chain joins TRBV20-1 to TRBJ2-7; D possibly corresponds to TRBD1 (6 bases). This CDR3 has 15 residues. Germline CDR1 reads DFQATT; CDR2 reads SNEGSKA (reference sequence). V was pared by 6 bases and J by 1 base, with 19 bases between. The CDR3 region is CSARYSGTQSYEQYF. CDR3 DNA sequence: TGCAGTGCAAGGTATTCCGGGACACAGTCCTACGAGCAGTACTTC.

J is TRBJ2-1 and V is TRBV20-1, with 11 bases lining up with TRBD2. This CDR3 spans 16 amino acids. Germline values: CDR1 DFQATT, CDR2 SNEGSKA (reference sequence). Losses at the gene ends were 5 bases for V and 4 bases for J; bases not matched to a gene: 10. The CDR3 protein is CSADGLLAGVYNEQFF. CDR3 coding DNA: TGCAGTGCTGACGGTCTACTAGCGGGGGTTTACAATGAGCAGTTCTTC.

This clonotype appeared a few times. This chain joins TRBV5-1 and TRBJ2-5; D may be TRBD2 (5 bases). The CDR3 contains 13 residues. The V gene lost 4 bases and the J gene lost 5 bases, with 12 bases spanning the gap. CDR1 is SGHRS and CDR2 is YFSETQ in the germline V gene. The chain's CDR3 is CASSPSVAETQYF. CDR3 in DNA: TGCGCCAGCAGCCCCTCGGTAGCGGAGACCCAGTACTTC.

This clonotype occurred a few times. The chain uses TRBV4-1 and TRBJ1-5, with D maybe TRBD1 (6 bases). The CDR3 sequence is 16 residues long. The V end was cut by 4 bases, the J end by 1 base, with 14 bases between. Germline CDR1 reads MGHRA; CDR2 reads YSYEKL. The CDR3 nucleotides read TGCGCCAGCAGCCGGGGGACACACCAAAGCAATCAGCCCCAGCATTTT. Protein product: CASSRGTHQSNQPQHF.

This clonotype was recorded many times. The chain couples TRBV6-2 or TRBV6-3 to TRBJ2-2; TRBD2 matches at 7 bases. V lost 10 bases, J lost 5 bases, and 7 bases stayed unmatched. Germline values: CDR1 MNHEY, CDR2 SVGEGT. The length of the CDR3 is 13 residues. CDR3 bases: TGTGCCACCTCGACTAGCCGGACCGGGGAGCTGTTTTTT. Translated: CATSTSRTGELFF.

The rearrangement joins TRBV20-1 to TRBJ2-7, with 7 bases fitting TRBD1. The CDR3 covers 14 residues. CDR1 DFQATT and CDR2 SNEGSKA come from the germline V gene (reference sequence). Losses at the gene ends were 6 bases for V and 5 bases for J; bases not matched to a gene: 13. The CDR3 DNA sequence: TGCAGTGCGCATAGCCAGGGGGTCGGTAACGAGCAGTACTTC. Its protein product is CSAHSQGVGNEQYF.